The source of this T cell receptor beta chain is a study of OX40 agonist ivuxolimab in advanced cancers. As for the study in general: A male proportion of approximately 80% was recorded, with mean age approximately 57 years and range about 23 to 80. Partial responses were achieved by three patients: one hepatocellular carcinoma, two cutaneous melanoma. Study-level results: On average, a greater number of expanded clones characterised CD8+ T cells relative to CD4+. Partial responders receiving 0.1-3.0 mg/kg showed among the lowest clonal expansion.

Notes on this clone: The antigen is not known.

The CDR3 is made up of 15 amino acids. Germline V gives CDR1 MNHEY, CDR2 SVGAGI. The V gene lost 8 bases and the J gene lost 6 bases, with 20 bases spanning the gap. Clones were sequenced by immunoSEQ multiplex PCR, and TCRdb holds only the in-frame ones, with some missing. The sample lists roughly 26,000 clones; roughly 90% were seen once. The specimen was CD4+ or CD8+ T cells sorted from blood, collected in a trial of the OX40 agonist ivuxolimab. V gene TRBV6-5 combines with J gene TRBJ1-5; no definite D call. The origin of this receptor is an adult with an advanced solid tumor such as melanoma, head and neck, liver or kidney cancer. CDR3 residues: CASGPGFRTSQPQHF. The CDR3, as DNA: TGTGCCAGCGGGCCCGGTTTTCGGACTAGTCAGCCCCAGCATTTT.